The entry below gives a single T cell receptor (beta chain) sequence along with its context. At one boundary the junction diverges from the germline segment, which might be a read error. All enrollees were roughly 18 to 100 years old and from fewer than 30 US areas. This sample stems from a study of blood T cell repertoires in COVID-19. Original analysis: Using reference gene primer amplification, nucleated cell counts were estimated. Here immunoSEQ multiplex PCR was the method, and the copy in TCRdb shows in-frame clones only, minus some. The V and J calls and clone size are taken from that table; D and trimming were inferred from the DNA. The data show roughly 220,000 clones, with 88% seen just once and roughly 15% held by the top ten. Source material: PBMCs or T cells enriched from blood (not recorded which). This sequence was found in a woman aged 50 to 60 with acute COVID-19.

CDR3 amino acids: CASSLSVNEKLLF. CDR3 in DNA: TGTGCCAGCAGTTTATCTGTGAATGAAAAACTGCTTTTT. The chain links TRBV27 to TRBJ1-4; unclear D gene. The CDR3 consists of 13 residues. Germline lookup yields CDR1 MNHEY and CDR2 SMNVEV (reference sequence).